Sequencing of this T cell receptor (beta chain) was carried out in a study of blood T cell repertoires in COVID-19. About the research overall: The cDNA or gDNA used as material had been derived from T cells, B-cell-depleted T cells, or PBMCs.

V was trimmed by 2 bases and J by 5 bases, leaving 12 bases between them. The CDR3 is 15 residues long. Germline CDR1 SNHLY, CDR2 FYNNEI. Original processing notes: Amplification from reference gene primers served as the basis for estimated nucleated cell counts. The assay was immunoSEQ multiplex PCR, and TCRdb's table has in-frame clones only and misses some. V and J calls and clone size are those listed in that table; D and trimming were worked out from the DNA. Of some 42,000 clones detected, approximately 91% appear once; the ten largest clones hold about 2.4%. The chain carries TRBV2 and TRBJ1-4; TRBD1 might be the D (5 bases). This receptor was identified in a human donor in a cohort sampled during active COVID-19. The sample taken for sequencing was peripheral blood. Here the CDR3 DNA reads TGTGCCAGCAGTGAAACAAGGGGCTTCAATGAAAAACTGTTTTTT. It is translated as CASSETRGFNEKLFF. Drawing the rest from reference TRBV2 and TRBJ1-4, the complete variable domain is EPEVTQTPSHQVTQMGQEVILRCVPISNHLYFYWYRQILGQKVEFLVSFYNNEISEKSEIFDDQFSVERPDGSNFTLKIRSTKLEDSAMYFCASSETRGFNEKLFFGSGTQLSVL.